These T cell receptor beta chains were read from a single sample in a study of T cell clones after liver transplantation. The repertoire was sequenced with immunoSEQ multiplex PCR; TCRdb's copy has only in-frame clones and lacks some. There are 45,000 to 60,000 clones in the sample; 70% to 75% occur only once, and around 9.1% lies in the top ten. Sequencing used CD4+ T cells from blood, obtained at the 22-month timepoint. These receptors were collected from a human patient who received a liver transplant. Some T cells may be graft donor cells. Both conserved end residues are part of each CDR3. D genes are given only for firm matches. Size tells how often a clone was seen (once, few, many) or the class of an expanded clone, and some rows leave it out.

j_gene | v_gene | d_gene | abundance | CDR3nt | CDR3aa
TRBJ1-3 | TRBV15 | NA | once | TGTGCCACCAGCAGAGATAGGGGACGCCAAGCTGAAATCTCCTCTGGAAACACCATATATTTT | CATSRDRGRQAEISSGNTIYF
TRBJ2-7 | TRBV10-3 | TRBD1 | NA | TGTGCCATCAGCGGGACAGAGAGCTCCTACGAGCAGTACTTC | CAISGTESSYEQYF
TRBJ1-5 | TRBV2 | NA | NA | TGTGCCAGCAGTGAGGCGCGCAGTAGCAATCAGCCCCAGCATTTT | CASSEARSSNQPQHF
TRBJ2-3 | TRBV18 | NA | NA | TGTGCCAGCTCTCCTTGGGGTATGGCAGATACGCAGTATTTT | CASSPWGMADTQYF
TRBJ1-2 | TRBV14 | NA | NA | TGTGCCAGCAGCCAAGGGGGCGGCAGATATCACTACACCTTC | CASSQGGGRYHYTF
TRBJ2-7 | TRBV5-1 | NA | NA | TGCGCCAGCAGCTTGCCCACTTCCATCGAGCAGTACTTC | CASSLPTSIEQYF
TRBJ1-1 | TRBV18 | NA | NA | TGTGCCAGCTCTTACACGAGGGGTATGAACACTGAAGCTTTCTTT | CASSYTRGMNTEAFF
TRBJ2-2 | TRBV11-3 | TRBD1 | once | TGTGCCAGCAGCTTAAGGGAGCCGGGACAGGGCTACACCGGGGAGCTGTTTTTT | CASSLREPGQGYTGELFF
TRBJ2-7 | TRBV5-6 | NA | NA | TGTGCCAGCAGCTTGTTTAACGAGCAGTACTTC | CASSLFNEQYF
TRBJ1-2 | TRBV9 | TRBD1 | NA | TGTGCCAGCAGCGCGGATCCCGGGACAGGGGGAATCGGTCGGGGCTACACCTTC | CASSADPGTGGIGRGYTF
TRBJ1-6 | TRBV6-5 | NA | few | TGTGCCAGCAGTGAGGACCCTCGGGGGTCACCCCTCCACTTT | CASSEDPRGSPLHF